The 32 T cell receptor beta chains given below trace back to one sample, sequenced in a study of T cell clonality in common variable immunodeficiency. Sequenced by immunoSEQ multiplex PCR; TCRdb stores in-frame clones only, minus some. Observed in the sample are tens of thousands of clones, none of them singletons. Sequencing used peripheral blood mononuclear cells. The receptors were sampled from a person between 18 and 75 years old in good health.

This clone occurred many times. Coverage ceases 3 residues before the CDR3 finishes, and the germline J gene fills in the end. The chain recombines TRBV6-2 or TRBV6-3 with TRBJ2-7; 7 bases match TRBD1. This CDR3 contains 15 residues. The trim removed 6 bases at V and 3 bases at J, leaving 11 bases unmatched. From germline, CDR1 is MNHEY and CDR2 SVGEGT. The part of the CDR3 DNA that was read is TGTGCCAGCAGAGCGGACAGGTCGCAGGTCTACGAG. Protein product: CASRADRSQVYE. The entire CDR3 protein is CASRADRSQVYEQYF.

This clone has at least ten counts. Read sequence stops 3 residues before the CDR3 end, and the germline J gene provides the missing end. The chain links TRBV27 to TRBJ2-3; TRBD1 aligns across 7 bases. Germline CDR1 MNHEY, CDR2 SMNVEV (reference sequence). There are 15 residues in the CDR3. V lost 8 bases to trimming and J lost 8 bases; unmatched junction nucleotides: 16. The CDR3 region is CASGRGAGGEVTQYF. The part of the CDR3 DNA that was read is TGTGCCAGCGGCCGTGGGGCAGGGGGTGAAGTTACG.

This clone was seen many times. A junction end diverges from the germline sequence, so it may reflect a read error. The observed sequence ends 3 residues before the CDR3 terminus, with the missing tail filled in from the germline J gene. The rearrangement uses TRBV4-2 and TRBJ2-2; D ambiguous. Germline-derived CDR1 and CDR2 are LGHNA and YNFKEQ. This CDR3 is 16 amino acids long. The CDR3 loop is CASSQVYSSNTGELFF. The covered CDR3 bases are TGCGCCAGCAGCCAAGTTTACAGCTCGAACACCGGGGAG.

The table lists this clone with many counts. The read gets to within 3 residues of the CDR3 end, and the germline J gene fills in the rest. The chain combines TRBV20-1 with TRBJ1-2; TRBD1 matches at 7 bases. J gave up 5 bases and V 1 base, and 10 bases lay outside the gene matches. Germline assignment: CDR1 DFQATT and CDR2 SNEGSKA (reference sequence). The CDR3 is 15 residues long. The sequenced CDR3 bases are TGCAGTGCTAGAGGGCCTACAGGGGCGCCTTATGGC. Amino acids: CSARGPTGAPYG. In full, the CDR3 reads CSARGPTGAPYGYTF.

This clone has ten or more counts. From the germline J gene comes the end of the CDR3, since the read stops 3 residues before it. The chain links TRBV2 to TRBJ1-6; D remains unclear. There are 14 residues in the CDR3. The ends were cut back, 8 bases at V and 5 bases at J, with 13 bases in the middle. Germline V CDR1 and CDR2: SNHLY, FYNNEI. The CDR3 sequence: CASQQTRNNSPLHF. CDR3 bases read: TGTGCCAGCCAACAGACACGAAATAATTCACCC.

This clone appeared many times. Read data end 3 residues before the CDR3 end; the end is taken from the germline J gene. The rearrangement links TRBV6-1 to TRBJ1-5, with TRBD1 identical over 7 bases. Trimming at V came to 3 bases and at J to 4 bases, leaving 6 bases not matched to a gene. Germline loops: CDR1 MNHNS, CDR2 SASEGT. The CDR3 consists of 15 residues. Incomplete CDR3 DNA: TGTGCCAGCAGTGAGACTACAGGGGCTAATCAGCCC. Its translation: CASSETTGANQP. The CDR3 as a whole reads CASSETTGANQPQHF.

This clone was counted many times. The read comes to an end 3 residues before the CDR3 does, leaving the germline J gene to fill in the end. The V gene is TRBV5-1, the J gene TRBJ2-7; TRBD2 agrees at 11 bases. The ends lost 5 bases at V and 1 base at J; junction bases unmatched: 8. This CDR3 region has 16 residues. The germline V gene encodes CDR1 SGHRS and CDR2 YFSETQ. The covered CDR3 bases are TGCGCCAGCAGTTACGGGACTAGCGGAGGGTCCTACGAG. The encoded protein is CASSYGTSGGSYE. The full CDR3 is CASSYGTSGGSYEQYF.

Ten or more counts support this clone. The CDR3 reads CRLSRGNTEAFF. Partial CDR3 DNA: TGCAGGCTAAGTCGGGGGAACACTGAA. The V gene is TRBV20-1, the J gene TRBJ1-1; the D is unclear. With the read ending 3 residues before the CDR3 end, the germline J gene is used to fill in that end. CDR1 and CDR2 from the germline V gene are DFQATT and SNEGSKA (reference sequence). The CDR3 consists of 12 residues.

Note on this clone: The sequence runs out 3 residues before the end of the CDR3; the remainder is reconstructed from the germline J gene. The same CDR3 arises from other DNA sequences in this sample as well. The chain is built from TRBV7-6 and TRBJ1-6; 8 positions match TRBD1. CDR1 and CDR2 from the germline V gene are SGHVS and FNYEAQ. V lost 5 bases and J lost 8; bases outside the gene matches: 11. This CDR3 region has 16 residues. CDR3 bases read: TGTGCCAGCAGCCTAAGAACAGGGGGGAATGATTCACCC. It encodes CASSLRTGGNDSP. The entire CDR3 protein is CASSLRTGGNDSPLHF.

This clone was detected ten times or more. Sequencing ends 3 residues short of the CDR3 end; the germline J gene provides the rest. The genes are TRBV5-1 and TRBJ2-7; 7 nucleotides match TRBD2. In germline, CDR1 is SGHRS, CDR2 YFSETQ. J was trimmed by 4 bases and V by 0 bases; bases with no gene match: 1. The CDR3 covers 13 residues. CDR3 residues: CASSLVSGYEQYF. The DNA read from the CDR3 is TGCGCCAGCAGCTTGGTTAGCGGGTACGAG.

This clone was detected ten times or more. The sequence runs out 3 residues before the end of the CDR3; the remainder is reconstructed from the germline J gene. The chain joins TRBV10-3 to TRBJ1-2, with D unclear. Trimming cost V 7 bases and J 5 bases, with 11 bases left between them. CDR1 and CDR2 from the germline V gene are ENHRY and SYGVKD. There are 12 residues in the CDR3. The covered CDR3 bases are TGTGCCATCAATGGCGGCTATTATGGC. Translation: CAINGGYYG. The entire CDR3 is CAINGGYYGYTF.

This clone was observed at least ten times. The CDR3 end lies 3 residues beyond the end of the read and is filled in from the germline J gene. V usage is TRBV5-1 and J usage is TRBJ2-7; 8 bases are shared with TRBD1. The CDR3 extends over 12 amino acids. The V and J ends lost 5 bases and 5 bases, in that order; junction bases with no gene match: 3. CDR1 and CDR2 from the germline V gene are SGHRS and YFSETQ. Here the CDR3 reads CASRPQGDEQYF. The sequenced CDR3 bases are TGCGCCAGCAGACCACAGGGGGACGAG.

This clone appeared many times. The CDR3 end falls 3 residues outside the read, so it is completed with the germline J gene. V and J are TRBV27 and TRBJ1-1; no firm D call. The V gene lost 2 bases and the J gene lost 1 base, with 5 bases spanning the gap. This CDR3 is built from 13 residues. Germline V gene lookup returns CDR1 MNHEY and CDR2 SMNVEV (reference sequence). CDR3 bases read: TGTGCCAGCAGTTTAACTCAGAACACTGAA. Its translation is CASSLTQNTE. The whole CDR3 region reads CASSLTQNTEAFF.

This clone was found many times. The CDR3 end lies 3 residues beyond the end of the read and is filled in from the germline J gene. V gene TRBV19 combines with J gene TRBJ2-3; TRBD2 agrees at 13 bases. Trimming cost V 6 bases and J 0 bases; bases outside gene matches: 3. Germline V CDR1 and CDR2: LNHDA, SQIVND (reference sequence). This CDR3 is 16 amino acids long. CDR3 sequence: CASSQLAGGSTDTQYF. Partial CDR3 DNA: TGTGCCAGTAGCCAACTAGCGGGAGGGAGCACAGATACG.

This clone was seen at least ten times. The CDR3 is cut off 3 residues early in the read; its end comes from the germline J gene. The chain uses TRBV7-3 and TRBJ2-3; the match to TRBD2 covers 9 bases. CDR1 and CDR2 from the germline V gene are SGHTA and FQGTGA. V gave up 5 bases and J gave up 5 bases; unmatched junction bases: 14. CDR3 size: 17 residues. This CDR3 reads CASSQLPGGGAVDTQYF. The sequenced part of the CDR3 DNA is TGTGCCAGCAGCCAGCTTCCGGGCGGGGGGGCCGTAGATACG.

This clone has a count of ten or more. The CDR3 end falls 3 residues outside the read, so it is completed with the germline J gene. The rearrangement joins TRBV29-1 to TRBJ2-3, with D perhaps matching TRBD2 (6 bases). Germline V gene data show CDR1 as SQVTM and CDR2 as ANQGSEA. Trimming took 1 base from V and 5 from J, leaving 19 bases between them. The CDR3 length is 16 residues. Incomplete CDR3 DNA: TGCAGCGTTGAAGTTGGGGGGAGTAGTCGTGGAGATACG. It codes for CSVEVGGSSRGDT. The whole CDR3 reads CSVEVGGSSRGDTQYF.

This clone came up many times. The DNA ends 3 residues before the CDR3 does, and the rest of the CDR3 is filled in from the germline J gene. The gene calls are TRBV7-6 and TRBJ2-5; D perhaps matches TRBD1 (6 bases). Between the trimmed V and J ends, which lost 8 bases and 4 bases, there was a span of 17 bases. CDR1 and CDR2 from the germline V gene are SGHVS and FNYEAQ. The CDR3 covers 14 residues. The sequenced part of the CDR3 DNA is TGTGCCAGCTTACAGGGTGGGAAGGGAGAGACC. This codes for CASLQGGKGET. The CDR3 in full is CASLQGGKGETQYF.

This clone was found many times. The read halts 3 residues ahead of the CDR3 end, with the missing end drawn from the germline J gene. The chain combines TRBV20-1 with TRBJ2-7; 7 bases match TRBD1. The V gene's germline CDR1 is DFQATT and CDR2 SNEGSKA (reference sequence). With 3 bases clipped from V and 6 bases from J, the junction kept 11 bases outside the gene matches. The CDR3 spans 14 residues. CDR3 sequence reads: CSASRGNGIGEQYF. CDR3 DNA, as far as it was read: TGCAGTGCTAGCAGGGGGAATGGGATCGGCGAG.

In its sample, this clone was seen many times. The read terminates 3 residues ahead of where the CDR3 ends, so the germline J gene completes it. V usage is TRBV6-2 or TRBV6-3 and J usage is TRBJ2-5, with TRBD2 matching over 7 bases. This CDR3 region has 14 residues. Germline trimming cut 5 bases from V and 5 bases from J; bases unmatched to any gene: 8. From germline, CDR1 is MNHEY and CDR2 SVGEGT. CDR3 residues: CASSPRLGGETQYF. The covered CDR3 bases are TGTGCCAGCAGTCCTCGACTGGGGGGGGAGACC.

Note on this clone: The read terminates 3 residues before the CDR3 end, so the remaining end is supplied by the germline J gene. J is TRBJ1-2 and V is TRBV18, with 10 bases lining up with TRBD1. Germline V gene sequence: CDR1 KGHSH, CDR2 LQKENI. This CDR3 comprises 14 residues. The ends lost 2 bases at V and 6 bases at J; junction bases unmatched: 3. The CDR3 is CASSPTDRGHGYTF. Partial CDR3 DNA: TGTGCCAGCTCACCAACCGACAGGGGGCATGGC. Using reference TRBV18 and TRBJ1-2 for the parts outside the CDR3, the full variable domain is NAGVMQNPRHLVRRRGQEARLRCSPMKGHSHVYWYRQLPEEGLKFMVYLQKENIIDESGMPKERFSAEFPKEGPSILRIQQVVRGDSAAYFCASSPTDRGHGYTFGSGTRLTVV.

This clone has at least ten counts. The CDR3 goes on 3 residues after the read ends, and that part is filled in from the germline J gene. V is TRBV30 and J is TRBJ1-1; 7 bases agree with TRBD1. After removal of 4 bases from V and 3 bases from J, the junction contained 5 bases not matched to a gene. The CDR3 contains 13 residues. Germline V lookup: CDR1 GTSNPN, CDR2 SVGIG (reference sequence). The CDR3 bases that were read are TGTGCCTGGAATGACAGGGCTGACACTGAA. Its translation: CAWNDRADTE. The CDR3, in full, reads CAWNDRADTEAFF.

This clone was found a few times. A much larger clonotype is one base distant, so this may be a read error. The CDR3 end is not reached by the read, which stops 3 residues before it; the germline J gene fills it in. The chain links TRBV19 to TRBJ1-2, with 7 bases fitting TRBD1. This CDR3 spans 12 amino acids. Germline CDR1 reads LNHDA; CDR2 reads SQIVND (reference sequence). CDR3: CASSSRTGGYTF. CDR3 DNA, as far as it was read: TGTGCCAGTAGTTCCCGGACAGGAGGC. The whole variable domain, remainder taken from reference TRBV19 and TRBJ1-2, is DGGITQSPKYLFRKEGQNVTLSCEQNLNHDAMYWYRQDPGQGLRLIYYSQIVNDFQKGDIAEGYSVSREKKESFPLTVTSAQKNPTAFYLCASSSRTGGYTFGSGTRLTVV.

This clone showed up many times. The read comes to an end 3 residues before the CDR3 does, leaving the germline J gene to fill in the end. Different DNA sequences within this sample yield the same CDR3. The J gene is TRBJ2-1, the V gene TRBV20-1; TRBD2 agrees at 8 bases. Germline CDR1 reads DFQATT; CDR2 reads SNEGSKA (reference sequence). The V and J ends lost 6 bases and 3 bases, in that order; junction bases with no gene match: 7. The CDR3 covers 14 residues. The CDR3 region is CSARTSGSYNEQFF. The CDR3 DNA, read in part, is TGCAGTGCGCGAACTAGCGGCAGCTACAATGAG.

This clone was seen many times. Read coverage stops 3 residues before the CDR3 terminus; the germline J gene supplies the remainder. Other DNA sequences within the sample encode an identical CDR3. V usage is TRBV6-1 and J usage is TRBJ1-2; 7 bases agree with TRBD1. This CDR3 contains 14 residues. J gave up 2 bases and V 1 base, and 1 base lay outside the gene matches. CDR1 and CDR2 (germline): MNHNS, SASEGT. CDR3 bases read: TGTGCCAGCAGTGAAGGACAGGGCAACTATGGC. This encodes CASSEGQGNYG. The whole CDR3 reads CASSEGQGNYGYTF.

This clone has a count of ten or more. This chain's CDR3 is CASSLVAGENSGNTIYF. The sequenced part of the CDR3 DNA is TGTGCCAGCAGCTTAGTCGCAGGTGAAAACTCTGGAAACACC. The V call is TRBV13, the J call TRBJ1-3; D is uncertain. The read finishes 3 residues shy of the CDR3 end, and the germline J gene is used to complete it. V lost 1 base and J lost 0, with 13 bases in between. This CDR3 has 17 residues. CDR1 is PRHDT, CDR2 FYEKMQ, per germline (reference sequence).

This clone came up many times. Read coverage stops 3 residues before the CDR3 terminus; the germline J gene supplies the remainder. This chain links TRBV20-1 with TRBJ2-3; 8 bases map to TRBD2. The germline V gene encodes CDR1 DFQATT and CDR2 SNEGSKA (reference sequence). V was pared by 3 bases and J by 5 bases, with 10 bases of the junction left unmatched. The CDR3 consists of 15 residues. The sequenced CDR3 bases are TGCAGTGCTAGTTCCGGGGGGGCGGGAGTAGATACG. Translation: CSASSGGAGVDT. The whole CDR3 reads CSASSGGAGVDTQYF.

This clone was observed many times. Sequencing ends 3 residues short of the CDR3 end; the germline J gene provides the rest. V and J are TRBV20-1 and TRBJ1-2, with TRBD1 identical over 10 bases. With 0 bases clipped from V and 5 bases from J, the junction kept 6 bases outside the gene matches. The CDR3 contains 15 residues. Germline values: CDR1 DFQATT, CDR2 SNEGSKA (reference sequence). CDR3 DNA, as far as it was read: TGCAGTGCTAGAGACGCAAGGACAGGGGGGTATGGC. It specifies CSARDARTGGYG. The whole CDR3 reads CSARDARTGGYGYTF.

In its sample, this clone was seen many times. The missing CDR3 end, 3 residues past where the read stops, is filled in from the germline J gene. This chain uses TRBV5-1 with TRBJ2-5; D is unclear. Trimming shortened V by 0 bases and J by 4 bases, and 4 bases separated the two germline ends. Germline V lookup: CDR1 SGHRS, CDR2 YFSETQ. CDR3 length: 12 amino acids. CDR3 sequence reads: CASSLEVETQYF. CDR3 DNA (partial): TGCGCCAGCAGCTTGGAGGTAGAGACC.

The table lists this clone with many counts. The CDR3 here is CASRLEAGGPQSNEQFF. The CDR3 bases that were read are TGTGCCAGCAGACTTGAAGCGGGAGGGCCTCAAAGCAATGAG. The rearrangement links TRBV2 to TRBJ2-1; 10 nucleotides line up with TRBD2. The CDR3 goes on 3 residues after the read ends, and that part is filled in from the germline J gene. The CDR3 contains 17 residues. Germline V gene lookup returns CDR1 SNHLY and CDR2 FYNNEI. After removal of 6 bases from V and 6 bases from J, the junction contained 14 bases not matched to a gene.

This clone was counted many times. The sequence runs out 3 residues before the end of the CDR3; the remainder is reconstructed from the germline J gene. This chain connects TRBV4-1 to TRBJ1-5; TRBD1 aligns across 8 bases. The CDR3 is made up of 15 amino acids. J was trimmed by 4 bases and V by 0 bases; bases with no gene match: 2. Germline CDR1 MGHRA, CDR2 YSYEKL. CDR3 DNA, as far as it was read: TGCGCCAGCAGCCAAGATCAGGGGGCGAATCAGCCC. Translating gives CASSQDQGANQP. The entire CDR3 protein reads CASSQDQGANQPQHF.

This clone was seen many times. The observed sequence ends 3 residues before the CDR3 terminus, with the missing tail filled in from the germline J gene. J is TRBJ2-1 and V is TRBV29-1; D is unclear. The CDR3 totals 10 residues. CDR1 and CDR2 from the germline V gene are SQVTM and ANQGSEA. V was trimmed by 7 bases and J by 3 bases, leaving 4 bases between them. CDR3 sequence reads: CSGLYNEQFF. The DNA read from the CDR3 is TGCAGCGGGCTCTACAATGAG.

This clone has at least ten counts. The CDR3 end is not reached by the read, which stops 3 residues before it; the germline J gene fills it in. The V and J genes are TRBV6-2 or TRBV6-3 and TRBJ1-1; a possible D gene is TRBD1 (6 bases). Per germline, CDR1 MNHEY and CDR2 SVGEGT. Trimming shortened V by 7 bases and J by 6 bases, and 18 bases separated the two germline ends. The CDR3 extends over 14 amino acids. CDR3: CASTRTAATAEAFF. Partial CDR3 DNA: TGTGCCAGCACCAGGACAGCAGCGACGGCTGAA.